Each of the 13 T cell receptor beta chains below was sequenced from the same sample in a study of blood T cell repertoires in COVID-19. Repertoires were generated with immunoSEQ multiplex PCR, while TCRdb's copy carries only in-frame clones and drops some. The sample holds about 150,000 clones, roughly 84% seen once. The sample was peripheral blood. The receptors stem from a human donor with acute or convalescent COVID-19. The donor label of this sample is uncertain.

The count of this clone is one. The chain joins TRBV7-2 to TRBJ2-5; 9 bases are shared with TRBD1. The CDR3 extends over 16 amino acids. Germline V lookup: CDR1 SGHTA, CDR2 FQGNSA. The V segment lost 3 bases and the J segment 2 bases; nucleotides outside the gene matches: 7. Here the CDR3 DNA reads TGTGCCAGCAGCTTGGGGACAGGGAGGATACAAGAGACCCAGTACTTC. Its translation: CASSLGTGRIQETQYF.

This sequence joins TRBV28 and TRBJ1-2; 7 positions agree with TRBD1. CDR1 is MDHEN, CDR2 SYDVKM, per germline. The CDR3 consists of 16 residues. Unmatched junction bases numbered 8, after V lost 4 bases and J lost 0 bases. The CDR3 DNA reads as TGTGCCAGCAGTTCACCGGGACAGACAACTAACTATGGCTACACCTTC. Its translation: CASSSPGQTTNYGYTF.

The chain has TRBV24-1 and TRBJ2-1, with 7 bases lining up with TRBD2. Germline V gene lookup returns CDR1 KGHDR and CDR2 SFDVKD. This CDR3 spans 16 amino acids. V was pared by 4 bases and J by 7 bases, with 12 bases of the junction left unmatched. As DNA, the CDR3 is TGTGCCACCAGTGACCCAGGGAGGGGTAGAAGGAATGAGCAGTTCTTC. It codes for CATSDPGRGRRNEQFF.

This clone appeared a few times. The chain combines TRBV18 with TRBJ2-7; D unresolved. Per germline, CDR1 KGHSH and CDR2 LQKENI. V lost 5 bases, J lost 7 bases, and 15 bases lay in between. This CDR3 has 13 residues. Here the CDR3 DNA reads TGTGCCAGCTCAGACAACCAAGGCTTGGAGCAGTACTTC. It encodes CASSDNQGLEQYF.

This sequence joins TRBV6-1 and TRBJ2-3, with D possibly TRBD1 on 5 matching bases. CDR3 length: 15 amino acids. Germline V gene sequence: CDR1 MNHNS, CDR2 SASEGT. Between the trimmed V and J ends, which lost 3 bases and 8 bases, there was a span of 18 bases. CDR3 in DNA: TGTGCCAGCAGTGAGCAGGGTCCCGTCGGCGGTACGCAGTATTTT. It is translated as CASSEQGPVGGTQYF.

The rearrangement joins TRBV9 to TRBJ2-1; 10 bases are shared with TRBD2. CDR1 is SGDLS, CDR2 YYNGEE, per germline. This CDR3 has 16 amino acids. V shed 3 bases and J 8 bases; nucleotides not matched to a gene: 11. The CDR3 reads CASSGDSLAGAYEQFF. The CDR3 region has the DNA TGTGCCAGCAGCGGGGACAGTCTAGCGGGAGCCTATGAGCAGTTCTTC.

V is TRBV11-3 and J is TRBJ2-1, with TRBD2 identical over 8 bases. The germline CDR1 and CDR2 sequences are SGHNT and YENEEA. The CDR3 covers 15 residues. After removal of 5 bases from V and 1 base from J, the junction contained 4 bases not matched to a gene. CDR3 nucleotide sequence: TGTGCCAGCAGCGCCAGCGGGAGTTCCTACAATGAGCAGTTCTTC. Encoded protein: CASSASGSSYNEQFF.

This clone was seen only once. The J gene is TRBJ1-2, the V gene TRBV9, with D perhaps matching TRBD1 (5 bases). The CDR3 contains 15 residues. CDR1 and CDR2 from the germline V gene are SGDLS and YYNGEE. With 2 bases removed from V and 9 bases from J, the gap between germline ends came to 20 bases. The CDR3 protein is CASSVGWTSLNSYTF. The CDR3 DNA reads TGTGCCAGCAGCGTCGGGTGGACAAGCCTAAATAGCTACACCTTC.

The V and J genes are TRBV5-4 and TRBJ1-2; TRBD1 agrees at 9 bases. The CDR3 has 15 amino acids. CDR1 is SGHNT, CDR2 YYREEE, per germline (reference sequence). The V and J ends lost 4 bases and 3 bases, in that order; junction bases with no gene match: 7. The CDR3: CASSPGQGRDYGYTF. CDR3 nucleotides: TGTGCCAGCAGCCCAGGACAGGGGCGTGACTATGGCTACACCTTC.

This chain connects TRBV2 to TRBJ2-1; perhaps TRBD1 as D (5 bases). This CDR3 comprises 14 residues. V lost 7 bases and J 0 bases, leaving 10 bases between the germline ends. The germline CDR1 and CDR2 sequences are SNHLY and FYNNEI. CDR3 nucleotides: TGTGCCAGCACCGGACAAAGCTCCTACAATGAGCAGTTCTTC. Translation gives CASTGQSSYNEQFF.

The rearrangement uses TRBV5-4 and TRBJ2-7, with a weak D call TRBD2 (6 bases). The germline V and J ends were trimmed by 6 bases and 1 base, with 11 bases remaining between them. CDR3 length: 13 amino acids. Germline V gene sequence: CDR1 SGHNT, CDR2 YYREEE (reference sequence). The CDR3 DNA reads TGTGCCAGCACCCGGGGGTTATCCTACGAGCAGTACTTC. Its translation is CASTRGLSYEQYF.

Concerning this clone itself: The junction does not match germline at one end; this may be a read error. The J gene is TRBJ2-1, the V gene TRBV19; the D gene is possibly TRBD2 (6 bases). Germline V gives CDR1 LNHDA, CDR2 SQIVND (reference sequence). The CDR3 covers 16 residues. For the CDR3, the DNA is TGTGCCAGTAATATAATGGACTACCTGACTAACAATGAGCAGTTCTTC. Translating gives CASNIMDYLTNNEQFF.

The chain is built from TRBV13 and TRBJ1-3; D unresolved. In germline, CDR1 is PRHDT, CDR2 FYEKMQ (reference sequence). The germline V and J ends were trimmed by 2 bases and 0 bases, with 2 bases remaining between them. This CDR3 has 13 residues. DNA for the CDR3: TGTGCCAGCAGCTTACGCTCTGGAAACACCATATATTTT. It translates to CASSLRSGNTIYF.